The T cell receptor beta chain under discussion was sequenced for a study of graft-versus-host responses after intestinal transplantation. From germline, CDR1 is LGHNA and CDR2 YSLEER. The CDR3 sequence is 16 residues long. V lost 4 bases and J lost 3; bases outside the gene matches: 5. For this clone: Its matching antigen is unknown.

TCRdb's table, derived via immunoSEQ multiplex PCR, lists solely in-frame clones and lacks some. The table has tens of thousands of clones, 90% to 95% seen once; the top ten hold approximately 0.5%. V is TRBV4-3 and J is TRBJ2-7, with TRBD2 matching 14 bases. The sequenced sample was unstimulated CD8+ T cells sorted from spleen or lymph node cells, obtained before intestinal transplant. This TCR derives from a human donor who received an intestinal transplant. In nucleotides, the CDR3 is TGCGCCAGCAGCCCTGGACTAGCGGGGGGAAACTACGAGCAGTACTTC. It codes for CASSPGLAGGNYEQYF.